The clone carrying this TCR beta chain has just one count. This CDR3 spans 11 amino acids. The V and J ends lost 6 bases and 14 bases respectively, with 14 bases between them. Via MiXCR, TCRdb re-called the RT-PCR reads, giving one row per CDR3 protein. In the table there are more than 550,000 distinct CDR3 sequences, 14% of which are singletons. The material sequenced was memory CD4+ T cells from blood. The chain links TRBV12-3 or TRBV12-4 to TRBJ1-5; possibly TRBD1 for D (6 bases). This receptor was identified in a female donor in good health, serving as a healthy control. The CDR3 sequence is CASSRGGYEHF. As DNA, the CDR3 is TGTGCCAGCAGCCGGGGGGGCTACGAGCATTTT.